This TCR beta chain originates from a study of human T cells and chemical hapten exposure. The CDR3 contains 13 residues. CDR1 and CDR2 from the germline V gene are MNHEY and SVGEGT. J gave up 5 bases and V 7 bases, and 7 bases lay outside the gene matches. TCRdb re-analysed the RACE reads in MiXCR, keeping a single row per CDR3 protein. The data contain around 130,000 distinct CDR3 sequences, more than 7.5% of them singletons. Time point reported: healthy volunteer bleed at 2 weeks. Blood, whole and unfractionated, served as the source for total RNA extraction. This rearrangement joins TRBV6-2 or TRBV6-3 to TRBJ2-7, with TRBD1 identical over 8 bases. The receptor comes from a male donor in good health. Some clones in this sample may be carry-over from other donors' samples. The sample comprised whole blood. The CDR3 protein is CASTSRTGNEQYF. For the CDR3, the DNA is TGTGCCAGCACCTCCCGGACAGGGAACGAGCAGTACTTC.